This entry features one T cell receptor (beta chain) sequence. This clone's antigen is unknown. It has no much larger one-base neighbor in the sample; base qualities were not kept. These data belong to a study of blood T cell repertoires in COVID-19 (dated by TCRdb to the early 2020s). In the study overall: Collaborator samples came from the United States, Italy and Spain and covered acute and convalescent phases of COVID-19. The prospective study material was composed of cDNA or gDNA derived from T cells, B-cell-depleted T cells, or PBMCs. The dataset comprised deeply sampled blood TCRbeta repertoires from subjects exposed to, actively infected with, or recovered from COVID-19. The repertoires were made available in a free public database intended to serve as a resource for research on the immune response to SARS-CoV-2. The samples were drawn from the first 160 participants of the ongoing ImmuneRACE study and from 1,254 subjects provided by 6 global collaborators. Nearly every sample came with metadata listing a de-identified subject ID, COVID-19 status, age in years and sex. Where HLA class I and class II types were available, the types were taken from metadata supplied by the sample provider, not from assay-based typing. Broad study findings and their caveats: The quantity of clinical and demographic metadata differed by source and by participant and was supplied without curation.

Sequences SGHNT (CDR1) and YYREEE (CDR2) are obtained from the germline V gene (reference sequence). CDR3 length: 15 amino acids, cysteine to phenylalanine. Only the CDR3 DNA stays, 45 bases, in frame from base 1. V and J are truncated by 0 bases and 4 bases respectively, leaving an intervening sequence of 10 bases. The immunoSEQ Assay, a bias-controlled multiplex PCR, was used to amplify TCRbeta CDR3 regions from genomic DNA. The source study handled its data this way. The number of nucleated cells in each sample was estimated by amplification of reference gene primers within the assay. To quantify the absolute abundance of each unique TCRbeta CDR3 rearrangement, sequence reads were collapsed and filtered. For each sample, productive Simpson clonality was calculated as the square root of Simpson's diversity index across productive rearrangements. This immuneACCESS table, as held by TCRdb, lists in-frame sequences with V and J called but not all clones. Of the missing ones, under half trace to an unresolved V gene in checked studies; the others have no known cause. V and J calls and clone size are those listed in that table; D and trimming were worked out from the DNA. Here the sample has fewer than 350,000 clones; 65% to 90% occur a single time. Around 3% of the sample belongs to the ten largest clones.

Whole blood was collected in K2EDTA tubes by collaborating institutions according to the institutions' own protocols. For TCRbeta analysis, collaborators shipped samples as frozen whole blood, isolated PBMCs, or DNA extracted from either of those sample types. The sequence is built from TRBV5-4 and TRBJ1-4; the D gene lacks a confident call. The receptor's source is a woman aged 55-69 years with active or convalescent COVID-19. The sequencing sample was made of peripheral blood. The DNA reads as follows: TGTGCCAGCAGCTTGGAGGCTGGGAGTAATGAAAAACTGTTTTTT. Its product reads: CASSLEAGSNEKLFF.